This passage covers 25 T cell receptor beta chains from one sample sequenced in a study of blood T cell repertoires in COVID-19. Assay: immunoSEQ multiplex PCR; the TCRdb copy retains only in-frame clones and omits some. The sample holds over 200,000 clones, 90% seen once. Sequencing was done on a sample of PBMCs or T cells enriched from blood (not recorded which). These receptors were obtained from a man younger than 45 who had been exposed to COVID-19.

This rearrangement joins TRBV5-1 to TRBJ2-1, with 9 bases identical to TRBD2. Germline CDR1 is SGHRS and CDR2 is YFSETQ. The CDR3 consists of 16 residues. The ends lost 2 bases at V and 6 bases at J; junction bases unmatched: 9. The CDR3 here is CASSFIGLAGSNEQFF. Written as DNA, the CDR3 is TGCGCCAGCAGCTTCATAGGGCTAGCGGGGAGCAATGAGCAGTTCTTC.

The chain joins TRBV12-3 or TRBV12-4 to TRBJ2-2; 7 bases map to TRBD2. This CDR3 spans 13 amino acids. V lost 3 bases and J lost 7; bases outside the gene matches: 2. CDR3 sequence: CASSLRGIGELFF. The CDR3, as DNA: TGTGCCAGCAGTTTGCGGGGGATCGGGGAGCTGTTTTTT.

J is TRBJ1-5 and V is TRBV2; TRBD1 matches at 7 bases. There are 13 residues in the CDR3. The germline V gene encodes CDR1 SNHLY and CDR2 FYNNEI. J gave up 6 bases and V 5 bases, and 4 bases lay outside the gene matches. DNA for the CDR3: TGTGCCAGCAGTCCGACAGGGCCTCAGCCCCAGCATTTT. Translated, it gives CASSPTGPQPQHF.

The rearrangement joins TRBV29-1 to TRBJ1-1; D gene uncertain. The V gene's germline CDR1 is SQVTM and CDR2 ANQGSEA. CDR3 length: 11 residues. The V gene lost 7 bases and the J gene lost 5 bases, with 11 bases spanning the gap. CDR3 residues: CSGLRRTEAFF. CDR3 sequence (DNA): TGCAGCGGCCTCCGGAGGACTGAAGCTTTCTTT.

This rearrangement joins TRBV29-1 to TRBJ2-7; D not certain. This CDR3 spans 12 amino acids. Deletions cut 0 bases from V and 7 bases from J, with 10 bases between. In germline, CDR1 is SQVTM, CDR2 ANQGSEA. The CDR3 nucleotides are TGCAGCGTTGAAGAGGGTGGCAGGGAGCAGTACTTC. Its protein is CSVEEGGREQYF.

V usage is TRBV11-2 and J usage is TRBJ2-4, with TRBD1 matching over 8 bases. Germline loops: CDR1 SGHAT, CDR2 FQNNGV. The trim removed 8 bases at V and 7 bases at J, leaving 10 bases unmatched. The CDR3 consists of 14 residues. In DNA form, the CDR3 reads TGTGCCAGCTCCAACCAGGGGGCTGGGAACATTCAGTACTTC. Its translation: CASSNQGAGNIQYF.

The gene calls are TRBV19 and TRBJ2-5; TRBD2 matches at 12 bases. This CDR3 region has 16 residues. From germline, CDR1 is LNHDA and CDR2 SQIVND (reference sequence). With V trimmed by 7 bases and J by 4 bases, 10 bases remained unmatched. The CDR3 DNA is TGTGCCAGTACCAAGACTAGCGGGGGCTCCGGAGAGACCCAGTACTTC. Translating it yields CASTKTSGGSGETQYF.

CDR3 sequence: CASSEESYSTDTQYF. CDR3 in DNA: TGTGCCAGCAGCGAAGAGAGTTATAGCACAGATACGCAGTATTTT. The chain employs TRBV9 and TRBJ2-3; D unclear. Trimming left V 3 bases short and J 0 bases short, with 11 bases between. This CDR3 contains 15 residues. Germline lookup yields CDR1 SGDLS and CDR2 YYNGEE.

The J gene is TRBJ2-5, the V gene TRBV25-1; TRBD1 might be the D (5 bases). V was pared by 6 bases and J by 2 bases, with 13 bases between. The CDR3 has 14 amino acids. From germline, CDR1 is MGHDK and CDR2 SYGVNS. This CDR3 is CASSARAYQETQYF. Here the CDR3 DNA reads TGTGCCAGCAGCGCCAGGGCTTATCAAGAGACCCAGTACTTC.

The rearrangement uses TRBV10-2 and TRBJ2-5, with TRBD1 matching over 11 bases. V was pared by 6 bases and J by 9 bases, with 15 bases of the junction left unmatched. The CDR3 loop spans 16 amino acids. Germline V gene sequence: CDR1 WSHSY, CDR2 SAAADI. CDR3 protein: CASSIPRDRGMLAQYF. CDR3 bases: TGCGCCAGCAGCATCCCCCGGGACAGGGGGATGTTGGCCCAGTACTTC.

This clone showed up just once. The chain links TRBV3-1 (or the pseudogene TRBV3-2) to TRBJ1-2, with 7 bases that match TRBD1. With 0 bases clipped from V and 8 bases from J, the junction kept 18 bases outside the gene matches. The germline V gene encodes CDR1 LGHDT and CDR2 YNNKEL (reference sequence). This CDR3 comprises 18 residues. The CDR3 DNA sequence: TGTGCCAGCAGCCAAGATTTCCCCCGGTACGGGACAGCCCAGGGCTACACCTTC. It encodes CASSQDFPRYGTAQGYTF.

The rearrangement links TRBV2 to TRBJ1-2; no definite D call. Germline lookup yields CDR1 SNHLY and CDR2 FYNNEI. This CDR3 is 14 amino acids long. V gave up 4 bases and J gave up 5 bases, with 14 bases separating them. CDR3 sequence: CASSGGAAGYGYTF. CDR3 nucleotides: TGTGCCAGCAGTGGGGGTGCCGCGGGATATGGCTACACCTTC.

V usage is TRBV27 and J usage is TRBJ1-6, with 7 bases identical to TRBD1. This CDR3 spans 16 amino acids. Germline values: CDR1 MNHEY, CDR2 SMNVEV (reference sequence). V dropped 1 base and J dropped 6; count of bases not matched to a gene: 6. CDR3 in amino acids: CASSLWAGGLNSPLHF. The CDR3 DNA reads TGTGCCAGCAGTTTATGGGCAGGGGGACTTAATTCACCCCTCCACTTT.

There are a few counts of this clone. This chain links TRBV2 with TRBJ1-2; tentative D call: TRBD1 (6 bases). The CDR3 totals 15 residues. The germline V gene encodes CDR1 SNHLY and CDR2 FYNNEI. Trimming removed 8 bases at V and 4 bases at J, with 20 bases between. CDR3 bases: TGTGCCAGCTCGGAATGGACAGCCCCTGGCTATGGCTACACCTTC. As protein: CASSEWTAPGYGYTF.

The chain couples TRBV7-9 to TRBJ2-7; TRBD1 matches at 8 bases. V was pared by 4 bases and J by 5 bases, with 7 bases of the junction left unmatched. CDR3 length: 14 amino acids. Germline V gene data show CDR1 as SEHNR and CDR2 as FQNEAQ (reference sequence). DNA of the CDR3: TGTGCCAGCAGCTCCACCAGGGGGCCCCACGAGCAGTACTTC. Protein sequence: CASSSTRGPHEQYF.

The V gene is TRBV5-1, the J gene TRBJ1-2; a possible D gene is TRBD1 (6 bases). Trimming took 5 bases from V and 3 from J, leaving 17 bases between them. CDR1 and CDR2 (germline): SGHRS, YFSETQ. This CDR3 spans 15 amino acids. CDR3 residues: CASSTTGMIDYGYTF. DNA of the CDR3: TGCGCCAGCAGTACTACAGGGATGATAGACTATGGCTACACCTTC.

V usage is TRBV6-5 and J usage is TRBJ2-7; D might be TRBD2 (5 bases). The CDR3 is 12 amino acids. Looked up from germline, CDR1 is MNHEY and CDR2 is SVGAGI. V was trimmed by 6 bases and J by 2 bases, leaving 8 bases between them. This CDR3 reads CASSTGAYEQYF. The CDR3 nucleotides read TGTGCCAGCAGCACCGGGGCCTACGAGCAGTACTTC.

DNA for the CDR3: TGTGCCAGCAGCTTAAAGCGGGGGACGTCGAACACCGGGGAGCTGTTTTTT. Encoded protein: CASSLKRGTSNTGELFF. This chain connects TRBV7-8 to TRBJ2-2; 8 bases line up with TRBD2. This CDR3 is 17 amino acids long. The ends lost 2 bases at V and 0 bases at J; junction bases unmatched: 5. Germline lookup yields CDR1 SGHVS and CDR2 FQNEAQ.

The chain is built from TRBV6-5 and TRBJ1-2; the match to TRBD1 covers 8 bases. Losses at the gene ends were 2 bases for V and 8 bases for J; bases not matched to a gene: 7. Germline CDR1 MNHEY, CDR2 SVGAGI. This CDR3 spans 14 amino acids. The CDR3 nucleotides read TGTGCCAGCAGTTACGCCAGGGGGCGGGAGGGCTACACCTTC. As protein: CASSYARGREGYTF.

The rearrangement joins TRBV4-3 to TRBJ1-1, with TRBD1 identical over 9 bases. CDR3 length: 15 amino acids. Losses at the gene ends were 3 bases for V and 1 base for J; bases not matched to a gene: 3. Germline V CDR1 and CDR2: LGHNA, YSLEER. CDR3 bases: TGCGCCAGCAGCCAGGGGACAGGGTGGAACACTGAAGCTTTCTTT. Protein product: CASSQGTGWNTEAFF.

V gene TRBV6-5 combines with J gene TRBJ1-1; maybe TRBD1 (6 bases). Looked up from germline, CDR1 is MNHEY and CDR2 is SVGAGI. This CDR3 has 14 residues. V lost 10 bases and J lost 3, with 18 bases in between. Written as DNA, the CDR3 is TGTGCCACTAAATCGGGGGGGCTAGACACTGAAGCTTTCTTT. It yields the protein CATKSGGLDTEAFF.

The CDR3 region has the DNA TGCGCCAGCAGCTTGTGGGGCAGGGGGGACTATGGCTACACCTTC. It encodes CASSLWGRGDYGYTF. V and J are TRBV5-1 and TRBJ1-2; the match to TRBD1 covers 7 bases. Germline loops: CDR1 SGHRS, CDR2 YFSETQ. The ends lost 1 base at V and 3 bases at J; junction bases unmatched: 6. This CDR3 contains 15 residues. Supplemented by reference TRBV5-1 and TRBJ1-2, the full variable domain reads KAGVTQTPRYLIKTRGQQVTLSCSPISGHRSVSWYQQTPGQGLQFLFEYFSETQRNKGNFPGRFSGRQFSNSRSEMNVSTLELGDSALYLCASSLWGRGDYGYTFGSGTRLTVV.

The rearrangement links TRBV27 to TRBJ2-7; 7 bases agree with TRBD2. Germline V gene sequence: CDR1 MNHEY, CDR2 SMNVEV (reference sequence). This CDR3 contains 14 residues. The ends lost 6 bases at V and 7 bases at J; junction bases unmatched: 12. CDR3 protein: CASSPSSGGGEQYF. The CDR3 DNA reads TGTGCCAGCAGCCCCTCTAGTGGGGGAGGGGAGCAGTACTTC.

V gene TRBV18 combines with J gene TRBJ1-4, with 8 nucleotides matching TRBD1. The CDR3 loop spans 14 amino acids. CDR1 KGHSH and CDR2 LQKENI come from the germline V gene. J lost 4 bases, V lost 5 bases, and 3 bases had no gene match. CDR3 in amino acids: CASSGTGHNEKLFF. CDR3 nucleotides: TGTGCCAGCTCAGGGACAGGCCATAATGAAAAACTGTTTTTT.

This clone occurred once. The V call is TRBV4-2, the J call TRBJ2-2; 8 bases agree with TRBD2. Germline V gene data show CDR1 as LGHNA and CDR2 as YNFKEQ. This CDR3 spans 16 amino acids. J gave up 7 bases and V 4 bases, and 11 bases lay outside the gene matches. The chain's CDR3 is CASSRGRGGQGGELFF. The CDR3 DNA reads TGTGCCAGCAGCCGCGGACGGGGGGGGCAAGGCGGGGAGCTGTTTTTT.